This TCR beta chain was obtained from a study of T-cell memory formation after mild COVID-19. In the study overall: Among the donors, TCR clusters were largely specific to each donor. Overall study results and limits: Day 15 to 85 contracting clones showed balanced CD4/CD8; day 15 to 37 expanders favored CD4+. CD4+ contracting clones were found mainly in CM and EM, and CD8+ ones in EMRA.

Losses at the gene ends were 1 base for V and 5 bases for J; bases not matched to a gene: 6. Germline V CDR1 and CDR2: MGHRA, YSYEKL. The CDR3 is 16 residues long. A 5'RACE reaction primed in the constant segment made cDNA libraries of TCR alpha and TCR beta, and these carried sample barcodes and UMIs. From the 5' RACE reads, TCRdb called clonotypes with MiXCR, one entry per CDR3 protein. The sample has around 120,000 distinct CDR3 sequences; approximately 15% are singletons. A word on this clonotype: Antigen unknown.

This clonotype was sampled from an adult woman who had mild COVID-19 (a few samples of this study predate the infection). Cell type and time point are not known. Sequencing was performed on PBMCs or a T cell subset sorted from them (not recorded which). The V and J genes are TRBV4-1 and TRBJ2-3; 10 bases match TRBD2. This chain's CDR3 is CASSQGLAGAEDTQYF. CDR3 coding DNA: TGCGCCAGCAGCCAAGGCCTAGCGGGGGCGGAAGATACGCAGTATTTT.